These T cell receptor beta chains were read from a single sample in a study of CD8 T cells in Susac syndrome. TCRdb re-analysed the immunoSEQ multiplex PCR reads in MiXCR, keeping a single row per CDR3 protein. The sample gives 150,000 to 200,000 distinct CDR3 sequences, approximately 94% of which show up once; around 0.1% is in the top ten. Sequencing input: CD4+ T cells from PBMCs. These receptors were taken from a human donor in good health. The CDR3 runs from the conserved cysteine through the conserved F or W. D genes are given only for firm matches. Only part of the rows carry a size: once, few, many, or a class if the clone is expanded.

CSARGGRGFTEAFF,TGCAGTGCTAGAGGGGGGAGGGGATTCACTGAAGCTTTCTTT,NA,TRBV20-1,14,TRBJ1-1,NA
CASSDGTLREQFF,TGTGCCAGCAGTGACGGGACCCTTCGGGAGCAGTTCTTC,NA,TRBV2,13,TRBJ2-1,once
CASSLGPAFEAFF,TGCGCCAGCAGCTTAGGGCCAGCTTTTGAAGCTTTCTTT,NA,TRBV5-1,13,TRBJ1-1,NA
CASSFGIQGLTSYEQYF,TGCGCCAGCAGCTTCGGAATCCAGGGTTTAACCTCCTACGAGCAGTACTTC,NA,TRBV5-1,17,TRBJ2-7,NA
CASSGEGVGGYTF,TGTGCCAGCAGTGGGGAGGGAGTAGGTGGCTACACCTTC,NA,TRBV2,13,TRBJ1-2,NA
CSASGGAGYEQYF,TGCAGTGCTAGCGGGGGAGCCGGATACGAGCAGTACTTC,NA,TRBV20-1,13,TRBJ2-7,once
CASSGMDRYSNQPQHF,TGTGCCAGCAGTGGGATGGACAGATATAGCAATCAGCCCCAGCATTTT,NA,TRBV2,16,TRBJ1-5,NA
CASRSGARHEQFF,TGTGCCAGTAGATCGGGTGCTAGGCATGAGCAGTTCTTC,NA,TRBV19,13,TRBJ2-1,NA
CSVKHTSDFEAFF,TGCAGCGTTAAACACACCTCAGATTTTGAAGCTTTCTTT,NA,TRBV29-1,13,TRBJ1-1,once
CASSRESGEQYF,TGTGCCAGCAGCAGGGAGTCGGGCGAGCAGTACTTC,NA,TRBV7-9,12,TRBJ2-7,once
CSVNEGANEQFF,TGCAGCGTTAATGAGGGGGCGAATGAGCAGTTCTTC,TRBD1,TRBV29-1,12,TRBJ2-1,NA
CASSPASEIYGYTF,TGTGCCAGCTCACCCGCGTCGGAGATCTATGGCTACACCTTC,NA,TRBV18,14,TRBJ1-2,NA
CASSPQENEQFF,TGTGCCAGCAGCCCCCAGGAAAATGAGCAGTTCTTC,NA,TRBV28,12,TRBJ2-1,NA
CASSVSGLRTDTQYF,TGTGCCAGCAGCGTTAGCGGCCTACGCACAGATACGCAGTATTTT,NA,TRBV9,15,TRBJ2-3,NA
CASSAREGGTPLHF,TGTGCCAGCAGCGCCCGTGAGGGTGGAACGCCCCTCCACTTT,NA,TRBV9,14,TRBJ1-6,NA
CASSLVSGGNQPQHF,TGTGCCAGCAGCTTAGTCTCAGGGGGCAATCAGCCCCAGCATTTT,NA,TRBV5-6,15,TRBJ1-5,NA
CASSQARGSYGYTF,TGTGCCAGCAGCCAAGCGAGAGGGAGCTATGGCTACACCTTC,NA,TRBV14,14,TRBJ1-2,NA
CASSPHSQGTGELFF,TGTGCCAGCAGCCCCCACTCCCAAGGGACCGGGGAGCTGTTTTTT,NA,TRBV9,15,TRBJ2-2,once
CATSDSPGQGGRTQYF,TGTGCCACCAGTGATTCCCCGGGACAGGGAGGGAGGACGCAGTATTTT,TRBD1,TRBV24-1,16,TRBJ2-3,NA
CASSLPGAGRETQYF,TGCGCCAGCAGCCTCCCTGGGGCCGGGAGGGAGACCCAGTACTTC,TRBD2,TRBV4-1,15,TRBJ2-5,NA
CASSRKGLAWSSYNSPLHF,TGTGCCAGCAGCCGCAAGGGACTGGCTTGGAGCTCCTATAATTCACCCCTCCACTTT,NA,TRBV3-1,19,TRBJ1-6,NA
CASSFGQGARDTQYF,TGTGCCAGCAGCTTTGGACAGGGGGCGAGAGATACGCAGTATTTT,TRBD1,TRBV7-9,15,TRBJ2-3,once
CASSILSGSEQFF,TGCGCCAGCAGCATCCTCTCGGGCAGTGAGCAGTTCTTC,NA,TRBV5-1,13,TRBJ2-1,NA
CASSALTDTQYF,TGTGCCAGCAGTGCTCTCACAGATACGCAGTATTTT,NA,TRBV12-3/TRBV12-4,12,TRBJ2-3,NA
CASSQRAGGYTGELFF,TGTGCCAGCAGTCAAAGGGCAGGGGGTTACACCGGGGAGCTGTTTTTT,TRBD1,TRBV7-8,16,TRBJ2-2,NA
CAWSLMGGRTVYNEQFF,TGTGCCTGGAGTTTAATGGGGGGGCGCACGGTTTACAATGAGCAGTTCTTC,NA,TRBV30,17,TRBJ2-1,NA
CASSARLAGSQETQYF,TGTGCCAGCAGCGCCCGACTAGCGGGGAGTCAAGAGACCCAGTACTTC,TRBD2,TRBV7-2,16,TRBJ2-5,NA
CASSQEVTPFNEQFF,TGTGCCAGCAGCCAAGAAGTAACACCTTTCAATGAGCAGTTCTTC,NA,TRBV3-1,15,TRBJ2-1,NA
CATSSALSPTEAFF,TGTGCCACCAGCAGTGCACTGTCCCCCACTGAAGCTTTCTTT,NA,TRBV15,14,TRBJ1-1,once
CASSATGHSYEQYF,TGTGCCAGTAGTGCCACAGGGCACTCCTACGAGCAGTACTTC,NA,TRBV19,14,TRBJ2-7,NA
CASSSPRDPRDIQYF,TGTGCCAGCAGCTCCCCGCGGGACCCGAGGGACATTCAGTACTTC,NA,TRBV5-4,15,TRBJ2-4,NA
CASSLSAGPYNEQFF,TGTGCCAGCAGTCTATCGGCGGGGCCGTACAATGAGCAGTTCTTC,NA,TRBV4-2,15,TRBJ2-1,NA
CASSNPSGQALQYF,TGCGCCAGCAGCAACCCCTCGGGACAGGCCCTTCAGTACTTC,TRBD1,TRBV5-1,14,TRBJ2-5,NA
CASSLPRFPLHF,TGTGCCAGCAGTTTGCCCAGGTTCCCCCTCCACTTT,NA,TRBV27,12,TRBJ1-6,NA
CASSQDRLAGNAGELFF,TGTGCCAGCAGCCAAGATAGGCTAGCGGGGAATGCCGGGGAGCTGTTTTTT,TRBD2,TRBV3-1,17,TRBJ2-2,once
CASSDRQGATNEKLFF,TGTGCCAGCAGCGATCGACAGGGGGCGACTAATGAAAAACTGTTTTTT,TRBD1,TRBV7-2,16,TRBJ1-4,NA
CASTHIDSYNEQFF,TGTGCCAGCACCCACATAGACTCCTACAATGAGCAGTTCTTC,NA,TRBV6-2/TRBV6-3,14,TRBJ2-1,NA
CASSQESRGGYTF,TGCGCCAGCAGCCAAGAATCGAGGGGAGGCTACACCTTC,NA,TRBV4-3,13,TRBJ1-2,once
CSVSRQNTEAFF,TGCAGCGTATCGAGACAGAACACTGAAGCTTTCTTT,NA,TRBV29-1,12,TRBJ1-1,NA
CASSRDNGRGIQYF,TGTGCCAGCAGCCGGGACAATGGCAGAGGCATTCAGTACTTC,NA,TRBV6-1,14,TRBJ2-4,once
CASSPPGGRGTQYF,TGTGCCAGCAGCCCCCCAGGGGGCAGGGGTACGCAGTATTTT,TRBD1,TRBV3-1,14,TRBJ2-3,NA
CSAGGLNHGYTF,TGCAGCGCTGGGGGCCTCAATCACGGCTACACCTTC,NA,TRBV29-1,12,TRBJ1-2,NA
CATSDGGQGSEKLFF,TGTGCCACCAGTGATGGCGGCCAGGGGAGCGAAAAACTGTTTTTT,NA,TRBV24-1,15,TRBJ1-4,NA
CASSPGQGTTEAFF,TGCGCCAGCAGCCCTGGACAGGGGACCACTGAAGCTTTCTTT,TRBD1,TRBV5-1,14,TRBJ1-1,NA
CASSFGKGYYGYTF,TGTGCCAGCAGCTTCGGAAAGGGATACTATGGCTACACCTTC,NA,TRBV7-2,14,TRBJ1-2,NA
CSARGDAEAFF,TGCAGTGCTAGAGGGGACGCTGAAGCTTTCTTT,NA,TRBV20-1,11,TRBJ1-1,NA
CSARGVGYTF,TGCAGCGCCCGGGGTGTTGGCTACACCTTC,NA,TRBV29-1,10,TRBJ1-2,few
CSALLSMSGGTYEQYF,TGCAGTGCTCTACTATCCATGAGCGGGGGGACCTACGAGCAGTACTTC,TRBD2,TRBV20-1,16,TRBJ2-7,few
CSACSLAVTDTQYF,TGCAGTGCTTGCTCCCTAGCGGTCACAGATACGCAGTATTTT,TRBD2,TRBV20-1,14,TRBJ2-3,NA
CASSVGAGQGSEAFF,TGTGCCAGCAGCGTAGGGGCGGGACAGGGCTCTGAAGCTTTCTTT,TRBD1,TRBV9,15,TRBJ1-1,NA
CAWITGGYEQYF,TGTGCCTGGATAACGGGCGGCTACGAGCAGTACTTC,NA,TRBV30,12,TRBJ2-7,NA
CASLPGTVSNQPQHF,TGTGCCAGCCTCCCCGGGACAGTTAGCAATCAGCCCCAGCATTTT,TRBD1,TRBV19,15,TRBJ1-5,NA
CASGRGGPGEQFF,TGTGCCTCGGGGCGGGGGGGCCCGGGTGAGCAGTTCTTC,TRBD2,TRBV28,13,TRBJ2-1,NA
CASSLIQGGTGELFF,TGTGCCAGCAGCTTAATACAGGGGGGCACCGGGGAGCTGTTTTTT,TRBD1,TRBV7-6,15,TRBJ2-2,once
CSVPGGSTDTQYF,TGCAGTGTCCCGGGGGGTAGCACAGATACGCAGTATTTT,TRBD2,TRBV20-1,13,TRBJ2-3,once
CASSLYSGANVLTF,TGTGCCAGCAGTTTATACTCTGGGGCCAACGTCCTGACTTTC,NA,TRBV12-3/TRBV12-4,14,TRBJ2-6,NA
CAISVGGRKLETQYF,TGTGCCATCAGTGTCGGGGGCCGAAAGCTAGAGACCCAGTACTTC,NA,TRBV10-3,15,TRBJ2-5,NA